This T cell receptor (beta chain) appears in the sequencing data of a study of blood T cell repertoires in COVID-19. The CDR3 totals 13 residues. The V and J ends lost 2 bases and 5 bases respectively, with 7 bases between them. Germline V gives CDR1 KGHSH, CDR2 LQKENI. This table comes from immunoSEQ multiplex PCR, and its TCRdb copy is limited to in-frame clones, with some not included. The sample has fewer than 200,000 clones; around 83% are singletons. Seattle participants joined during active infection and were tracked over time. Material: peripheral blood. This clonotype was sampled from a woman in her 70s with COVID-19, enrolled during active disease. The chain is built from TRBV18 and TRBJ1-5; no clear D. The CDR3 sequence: CASSPGLDQPQHF. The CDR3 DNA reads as TGTGCCAGCTCACCAGGGCTGGATCAGCCCCAGCATTTT.